The rows below give T cell receptor beta chains drawn from one sample of a study of blood T cell repertoires in COVID-19. Repertoires were generated with immunoSEQ multiplex PCR, while TCRdb's copy carries only in-frame clones and drops some. This sample has about 120,000 clones, with 75% to 85% found just once. Source material: peripheral blood. Receptors were obtained from a man between 70 and 80 years old with acute or convalescent COVID-19. The CDR3 runs from the conserved cysteine through the conserved F or W. D genes are given only for firm matches. Where a row states a size, it is once, few, many or the class of an expanded clone; other rows omit it.

D gene	V gene	J gene	clone size	CDR3 protein	CDR3 DNA
TRBD1	TRBV30	TRBJ1-2	NA	CAWSVARGYWGYTF	TGTGCCTGGAGTGTTGCCAGGGGGTATTGGGGCTACACCTTC
NA	TRBV9	TRBJ2-7	NA	CASSVSQQGPEQYF	TGTGCCAGCAGCGTCTCTCAACAGGGTCCCGAGCAGTACTTC
TRBD1	TRBV24-1	TRBJ2-7	NA	CATSDSRDRVHEQYF	TGTGCCACCAGTGATTCTCGGGACAGGGTTCACGAGCAGTACTTC
TRBD1	TRBV19	TRBJ1-2	NA	CASTRSGQGAAYGYTF	TGTGCCAGTACCCGTTCGGGACAGGGGGCTGCCTATGGCTACACCTTC
TRBD1	TRBV12-5	TRBJ1-1	NA	CASGSPGQGFSRAFF	TGTGCTAGTGGTTCACCGGGACAGGGTTTTTCTCGGGCTTTCTTT
NA	TRBV5-1	TRBJ1-1	NA	CASKAGTEAFF	TGCGCCAGCAAAGCGGGCACTGAAGCTTTCTTT
NA	TRBV5-4	TRBJ2-7	NA	CASSLAGGKGEQYF	TGTGCCAGCAGCTTGGCAGGGGGGAAAGGCGAGCAGTACTTC
TRBD1	TRBV9	TRBJ2-1	NA	CASSVRGLTYNEQFF	TGTGCCAGCAGCGTCAGGGGGTTAACCTACAATGAGCAGTTCTTC
NA	TRBV3-1/TRBV3-2	TRBJ2-5	NA	CASSQGSGVGKTQYF	TGTGCCAGCAGCCAAGGATCAGGGGTTGGGAAGACCCAGTACTTC
TRBD1	TRBV19	TRBJ2-3	NA	CASSLRTGVGTDTQYF	TGTGCCAGTAGTTTAAGAACAGGGGTCGGCACAGATACGCAGTATTTT
NA	TRBV7-3	TRBJ2-7	once	CASSLGSGSYEQYF	TGTGCCAGCAGCTTAGGGAGCGGCTCCTACGAGCAGTACTTC
NA	TRBV24-1	TRBJ1-2	once	CATSDPAGDGYTF	TGTGCCACCAGTGATCCCGCGGGGGATGGCTACACCTTC
TRBD1	TRBV10-3	TRBJ1-5	NA	CAIRGQHSNQPQHF	TGTGCCATCAGGGGACAGCATAGCAATCAGCCCCAGCATTTT
NA	TRBV3-1/TRBV3-2	TRBJ1-2	NA	CASSQGPEVYGYTF	TGTGCCAGCAGTCAGGGCCCAGAGGTCTATGGCTACACCTTC
NA	TRBV7-3	TRBJ2-1	NA	CASGAEVNNEQFF	TGTGCCAGCGGAGCCGAAGTCAACAATGAGCAGTTCTTC
TRBD1	TRBV18	TRBJ1-1	NA	CASSPKQGVATEAFF	TGTGCCAGCTCACCAAAACAGGGGGTGGCCACTGAAGCTTTCTTT
NA	TRBV5-1	TRBJ1-1	NA	CASRALNTEAFF	TGCGCCAGCAGAGCCCTGAACACTGAAGCTTTCTTT
NA	TRBV14	TRBJ2-3	NA	CASSQDGGMSTDTQYF	TGTGCCAGCAGCCAAGATGGAGGGATGAGCACAGATACGCAGTATTTT
NA	TRBV6-2/TRBV6-3	TRBJ2-7	NA	CASSYSTDYEQYF	TGTGCCAGCAGTTACTCGACAGATTACGAGCAGTACTTC
TRBD2	TRBV2	TRBJ2-1	NA	CASCPSSGSRWEQFF	TGTGCCAGCTGTCCCTCCAGCGGGAGTCGATGGGAGCAGTTCTTC
NA	TRBV3-1/TRBV3-2	TRBJ2-6	NA	CASSQGMGQSVGANVLTF	TGTGCCAGCAGCCAAGGTATGGGCCAGAGTGTTGGGGCCAACGTCCTGACTTTC
NA	TRBV28	TRBJ1-1	few	CASREVSTEAFF	TGTGCCAGCAGAGAGGTTAGTACTGAAGCTTTCTTT
NA	TRBV9	TRBJ2-1	once	CASSPTMGARAYNEQFF	TGTGCCAGCAGCCCCACAATGGGGGCTAGGGCTTACAATGAGCAGTTCTTC
NA	TRBV15	TRBJ1-1	many	CATSRDRGTEAFF	TGTGCCACCAGCAGAGATCGGGGCACTGAAGCTTTCTTT
TRBD1	TRBV6-1	TRBJ1-2	once	CASSDGRGQNYGYTF	TGTGCCAGCAGTGATGGCAGGGGGCAAAACTATGGCTACACCTTC
NA	TRBV14	TRBJ1-3	NA	CASSQDYRNTIYF	TGTGCCAGCAGCCAAGACTATAGAAACACCATATATTTT
TRBD1	TRBV20-1	TRBJ1-6	NA	CSASDRRRTGYNSPLHF	TGCAGTGCTAGTGACCGACGGAGGACAGGCTATAATTCACCCCTCCACTTT
TRBD1	TRBV2	TRBJ1-2	NA	CASSFGQVNYGYTF	TGTGCCAGCAGTTTTGGACAGGTGAACTATGGCTACACCTTC
NA	TRBV24-1	TRBJ2-7	NA	CATSETRVPYEQYF	TGTGCCACCAGTGAGACCAGGGTCCCCTACGAGCAGTACTTC
NA	TRBV19	TRBJ1-1	NA	CASSMMALTEAFF	TGTGCCAGTAGTATGATGGCCCTTACTGAAGCTTTCTTT
TRBD2	TRBV9	TRBJ2-3	NA	CASSDGTRGGSDVQYF	TGTGCCAGCAGCGACGGGACTAGAGGGGGTTCCGACGTGCAGTATTTT
TRBD2	TRBV6-2/TRBV6-3	TRBJ2-7	NA	CASSYSGLAGATRHEQYF	TGTGCCAGCAGTTACTCTGGACTAGCGGGAGCCACGAGGCACGAGCAGTACTTC
NA	TRBV6-1	TRBJ1-2	NA	CASSEQGRGYTF	TGTGCCAGCAGTGAACAGGGAAGAGGCTACACCTTC
NA	TRBV7-8	TRBJ1-2	NA	CASSLARVEASNYGYTF	TGTGCCAGCAGCTTAGCGAGAGTAGAGGCCTCTAACTATGGCTACACCTTC
TRBD1	TRBV3-1/TRBV3-2	TRBJ2-7	NA	CASSQIRTGGYEQYF	TGTGCCAGCAGCCAGATCCGGACAGGAGGCTACGAGCAGTACTTC
TRBD2	TRBV4-2	TRBJ2-7	NA	CASSQGLAGNAYEQYF	TGTGCCAGCAGCCAGGGATTAGCGGGTAACGCCTACGAGCAGTACTTC
TRBD2	TRBV11-2	TRBJ2-7	NA	CASSLVREGEQYF	TGTGCCAGCAGCTTAGTGAGGGAGGGCGAGCAGTACTTC
TRBD1	TRBV3-1/TRBV3-2	TRBJ1-6	NA	CASSRSDRVYSPLHF	TGTGCCAGCAGCCGCTCGGACAGGGTCTATTCACCCCTCCACTTT
NA	TRBV3-1/TRBV3-2	TRBJ1-6	NA	CASSQTAAHSPLHF	TGTGCCAGCAGCCAGACGGCGGCCCATTCACCCCTCCACTTT
TRBD1	TRBV6-5	TRBJ1-1	NA	CASSYDGRGFLAFF	TGTGCCAGCAGTTACGACGGCAGGGGGTTTTTGGCTTTCTTT